This is a list of T cell receptor beta chains from one sample in a study of shared clonotypes between healthy human individuals. Measured with immunoSEQ multiplex PCR; TCRdb has only the in-frame clones, and not every one. Of roughly 2.5 million clones in the sample, around nine tenths were seen once. Sequencing was done on a sample of naive CD4+ T cells sorted from blood. The receptors shown here come from a man between 18 and 29 years old in good health. Each CDR3 is given with its conserved first and last residue. Clone size is shown for a subset of rows, as once, few, many or a class of expanded clone.

CATLRPRHRSGANVLTF TRBV10-1 - TRBJ2-6
CATTREGGQPQHF TRBV10-3 - TRBJ1-5
CASTNPLVDEQFF TRBV7-2 - TRBJ2-1
CASSLGGHTEAFF TRBV11-3 - TRBJ1-1
CASSRGEGNQPQHF TRBV2 - TRBJ1-5
CASTVTSGSTDTQYF TRBV19 - TRBJ2-3
CASSSGQGRHEQFF TRBV7-9 - TRBJ2-1
CASSFLSGTEINYGYTF TRBV5-4 - TRBJ1-2
CAWSRGSGQETQYF TRBV30 - TRBJ2-5
CASSPSGDEQFF TRBV6-4 once TRBJ2-1
CASTKRGYGYTF TRBV6-5 - TRBJ1-2
CASASGSYGQPQHF TRBV6-6 - TRBJ1-5
CASSIPGGGYGYTF TRBV19 once TRBJ1-2
CASSQDGSRDLEKLFF TRBV4-2 - TRBJ1-4
CASSFPGDDIQYF TRBV28 - TRBJ2-4
CASSPGRDHEQYF TRBV18 - TRBJ2-7
CASSPQGSGTDTQYF TRBV4-3 - TRBJ2-3
CASSLGTGVGNQPQHF TRBV2 - TRBJ1-5
CASSVGHGGYTF TRBV7-9 - TRBJ1-2
CASSVEGAGRYGYTF TRBV9 - TRBJ1-2
CASSLASPSTDTQYF TRBV5-1 - TRBJ2-3
CASSGRVPANTGELFF TRBV5-4 - TRBJ2-2
CASSLDPSPRCF TRBV11-2 - TRBJ2-7
CASSPAGRGKVETQYF TRBV28 - TRBJ2-5
CASSLNSGGIETQYF TRBV5-1 - TRBJ2-5
CASSEAGQGSNSPLHF TRBV6-1 once TRBJ1-6
CATSRDRANYGYTF TRBV15 - TRBJ1-2
CASRRWKMTGPPDTQYF TRBV28 once TRBJ2-3
CASSLAPVMGNEQFF TRBV7-2 - TRBJ2-1
CASSLRDTMNTEAFF TRBV5-4 - TRBJ1-1
CASYKGPGREQFF TRBV5-1 - TRBJ2-1
CASSQTNTGELFF TRBV28 - TRBJ2-2
CASSPYGAGRLGPQETQYF TRBV18 - TRBJ2-5
CASSSPRMSTSNQPQHF TRBV19 - TRBJ1-5
CASSYSRPGINEKLFF TRBV6-5 - TRBJ1-4
CASSEGLDYGYTF TRBV2 - TRBJ1-2